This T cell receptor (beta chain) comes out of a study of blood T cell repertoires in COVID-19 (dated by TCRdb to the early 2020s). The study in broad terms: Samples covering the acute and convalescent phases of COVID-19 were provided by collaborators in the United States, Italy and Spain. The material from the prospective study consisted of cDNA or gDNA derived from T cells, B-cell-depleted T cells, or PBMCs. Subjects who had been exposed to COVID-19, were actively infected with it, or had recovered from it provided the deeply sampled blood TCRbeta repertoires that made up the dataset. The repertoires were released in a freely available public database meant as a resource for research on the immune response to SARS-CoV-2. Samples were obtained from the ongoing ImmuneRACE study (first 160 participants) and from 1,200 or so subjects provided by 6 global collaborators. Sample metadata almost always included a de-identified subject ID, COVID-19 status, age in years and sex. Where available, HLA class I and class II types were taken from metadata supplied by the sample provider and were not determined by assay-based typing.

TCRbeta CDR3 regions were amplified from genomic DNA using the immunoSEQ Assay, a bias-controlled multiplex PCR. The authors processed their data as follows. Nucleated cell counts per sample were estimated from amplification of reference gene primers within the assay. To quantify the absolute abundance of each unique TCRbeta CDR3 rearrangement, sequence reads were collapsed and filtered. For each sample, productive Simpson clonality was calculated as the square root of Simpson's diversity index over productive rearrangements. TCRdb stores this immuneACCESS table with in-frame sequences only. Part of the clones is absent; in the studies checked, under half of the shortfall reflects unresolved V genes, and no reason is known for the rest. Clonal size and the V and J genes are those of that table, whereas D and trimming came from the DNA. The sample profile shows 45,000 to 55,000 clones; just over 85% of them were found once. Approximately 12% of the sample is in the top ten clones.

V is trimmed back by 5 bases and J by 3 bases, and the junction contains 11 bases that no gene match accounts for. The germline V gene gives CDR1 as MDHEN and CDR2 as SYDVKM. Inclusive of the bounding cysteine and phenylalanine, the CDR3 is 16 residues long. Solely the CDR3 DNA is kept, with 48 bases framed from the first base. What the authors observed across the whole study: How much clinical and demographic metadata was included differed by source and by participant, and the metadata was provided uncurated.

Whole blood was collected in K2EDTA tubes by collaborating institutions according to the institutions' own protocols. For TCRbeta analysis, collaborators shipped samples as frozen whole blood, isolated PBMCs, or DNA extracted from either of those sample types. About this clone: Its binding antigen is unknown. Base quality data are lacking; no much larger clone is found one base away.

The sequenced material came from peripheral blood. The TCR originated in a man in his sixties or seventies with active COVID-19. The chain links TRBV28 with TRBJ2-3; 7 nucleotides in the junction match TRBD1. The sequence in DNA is TGTGCCAGCAGTCTGACAGGTCCAGGGGGTACAGATACGCAGTATTTT. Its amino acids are CASSLTGPGGTDTQYF.